The rows below give T cell receptor beta chains drawn from one sample of a study of cytomegalovirus exposure and HLA in healthy donors. The protocol was immunoSEQ multiplex PCR, while the TCRdb copy is restricted to in-frame clones and leaves out a portion. The sample contains under 150,000 clones, 64% of which appear only once. Sample: PBMCs. All receptors come from a woman in her 40s in good health and CMV-seronegative. CDR3s include the opening cysteine and the closing phenylalanine or tryptophan. A D gene is named only where the DNA matches it firmly. The size field is filled for only some rows; it gives once, few, many or a size class.

clone_size	j_call	v_call	d_call	cdr3_aa	cdr3_nt
-	TRBJ1-2	TRBV5-1	-	CASSPPGGIGYTF	TGCGCCAGCAGCCCCCCGGGGGGCATTGGCTACACCTTC
-	TRBJ2-5	TRBV7-9	TRBD1	CASSLAGTGALGETQYF	TGTGCCAGCAGCTTAGCCGGGACAGGGGCCCTTGGGGAGACCCAGTACTTC
-	TRBJ2-5	TRBV6-5	TRBD1	CASSSQTSAGGKTQYF	TGTGCCAGCAGTTCCCAAACCTCGGCAGGGGGTAAGACCCAGTACTTC
-	TRBJ1-4	TRBV29-1	-	CSVGEGGALVNEKLFF	TGCAGCGTTGGGGAAGGTGGGGCCCTTGTCAATGAAAAACTGTTTTTT
-	TRBJ1-6	TRBV6-6	-	CASSVGDLVHSPLHF	TGTGCCAGCAGTGTCGGGGATTTGGTGCATTCACCCCTCCACTTT
-	TRBJ1-4	TRBV19	TRBD1	CASSQQGAREKLFF	TGTGCCAGTAGCCAACAGGGGGCGCGTGAAAAACTGTTTTTT
once	TRBJ2-7	TRBV6-4	-	CATTPPGSSYEQYF	TGTGCCACCACTCCACCGGGGAGCTCCTACGAGCAGTACTTC
-	TRBJ1-4	TRBV5-1	-	CASSQEGGNEKLFF	TGCGCCAGCAGCCAGGAGGGGGGGAATGAAAAACTGTTTTTT
-	TRBJ2-5	TRBV6-5	TRBD2	CASSFKRGEETQYF	TGTGCCAGCAGTTTTAAGCGGGGGGAAGAGACCCAGTACTTC
-	TRBJ2-7	TRBV28	TRBD2	CASRTSGGDSYEQYF	TGTGCCAGCAGAACTAGCGGGGGAGACTCCTACGAGCAGTACTTC
-	TRBJ1-2	TRBV27	-	CASRTAIYGYTF	TGTGCCAGCAGGACAGCTATTTATGGCTACACCTTC
-	TRBJ2-5	TRBV9	-	CASSVAEGMETQYF	TGTGCCAGCAGCGTAGCGGAGGGGATGGAGACCCAGTACTTC
few	TRBJ1-5	TRBV10-3	TRBD1	CAIWDSTTSNQPQHF	TGTGCCATCTGGGACAGCACGACTAGCAATCAGCCCCAGCATTTT
few	TRBJ1-2	TRBV7-3	-	CASSLKPGVGYTF	TGTGCCAGCAGCTTAAAACCAGGGGTAGGCTACACCTTC
-	TRBJ1-2	TRBV2	-	CASSVGARGSSGYTF	TGTGCCAGCAGTGTAGGGGCGAGGGGGTCCTCTGGCTACACCTTC